The 9 T cell receptor beta chains given below trace back to one sample, sequenced in a study of cytomegalovirus exposure and HLA in healthy donors. This PCR relied on a set of 60 Vbeta primers and 13 Jbeta primers. Sequenced by immunoSEQ multiplex PCR; TCRdb stores in-frame clones only, minus some. The data show 220,000 or so clones, approximately 82% seen once. Input material: PBMCs. These receptors were collected from a male donor in good health and CMV-seronegative.

The chain joins TRBV14 to TRBJ2-1; maybe TRBD2 (5 bases). The germline gives CDR1 SGHDN, CDR2 FVKESK. The CDR3 is 16 residues long. V was shortened by 1 base and J by 3 bases, with 13 bases between the two germline ends. CDR3 nucleotides: TGTGCCAGCAGCCAAGCGTCTAGCCGTTACTACAATGAGCAGTTCTTC. As protein: CASSQASSRYYNEQFF.

The chain recombines TRBV6-1 with TRBJ1-1, with D hard to call. V dropped 6 bases and J dropped 1 base, with 9 bases sitting between them. This CDR3 has 13 amino acids. CDR1 is MNHNS, CDR2 SASEGT, per germline. The CDR3 reads CASRHTQNTEAFF. In nucleotides, the CDR3 is TGTGCCAGCAGACACACACAGAACACTGAAGCTTTCTTT.

This rearrangement joins TRBV6-4 to TRBJ2-1, with 8 bases identical to TRBD2. This CDR3 has 17 residues. CDR1 and CDR2 from the germline V gene are MRHNA and SNTAGT. The V and J ends lost 4 bases and 7 bases, in that order; junction bases with no gene match: 15. CDR3 region: CASSARATSGAPNEQFF. The CDR3 bases are TGTGCCAGCAGTGCACGGGCAACTAGCGGAGCTCCGAATGAGCAGTTCTTC.

The V and J genes are TRBV14 and TRBJ2-5, with TRBD1 identical over 8 bases. Germline lookup yields CDR1 SGHDN and CDR2 FVKESK. The CDR3 consists of 16 residues. V trimming: 2 bases; J trimming: 2 bases; junction bases outside the gene matches: 7. The CDR3 protein is CASSQLRQGLQETQYF. The DNA of the CDR3 is TGTGCCAGCAGCCAACTTCGACAGGGGCTACAAGAGACCCAGTACTTC.

This sequence joins TRBV27 and TRBJ2-1; possibly TRBD2 for D (5 bases). Germline V lookup: CDR1 MNHEY, CDR2 SMNVEV (reference sequence). With 8 bases removed from V and 3 bases from J, the gap between germline ends came to 11 bases. The CDR3 runs 13 residues. The CDR3 region has the DNA TGTGCCAGCGGGAGACTAAACTACAATGAGCAGTTCTTC. It specifies CASGRLNYNEQFF.

The J gene is TRBJ1-2, the V gene TRBV6-1; D remains unclear. Trimming shortened V by 5 bases and J by 4 bases, and 8 bases separated the two germline ends. CDR1 is MNHNS, CDR2 SASEGT, per germline. The CDR3 is 12 residues long. CDR3 amino acids: CASSFAGYGYTF. The CDR3 bases are TGTGCCAGCAGTTTCGCGGGCTATGGCTACACCTTC.

The chain has TRBV7-9 and TRBJ2-7; D not resolved. This CDR3 comprises 15 residues. The ends were cut back, 4 bases at V and 6 bases at J, with 19 bases in the middle. Per the germline V gene, CDR1 is SEHNR and CDR2 is FQNEAQ (reference sequence). The chain's CDR3 is CASSSQEVSWREQYF. CDR3 sequence (DNA): TGTGCCAGCAGCTCCCAGGAAGTTTCCTGGCGCGAGCAGTACTTC. The full variable domain, in which reference TRBV7-9 and TRBJ2-7 provide the parts outside the CDR3, is DTGVSQNPRHKITKRGQNVTFRCDPISEHNRLYWYRQTLGQGPEFLTYFQNEAQLEKSRLLSDRFSAERPKGSFSTLEIQRTEQGDSAMYLCASSSQEVSWREQYFGPGTRLTVT.

As DNA, the CDR3 is TGCGCCAGCAGTGAGTGGGGCGCAGGGGGCTACAATGAGCAGTTCTTC. Amino acids: CASSEWGAGGYNEQFF. The rearrangement joins TRBV10-1 to TRBJ2-1, with 7 nucleotides matching TRBD1. V shed 1 base and J 3 bases; nucleotides not matched to a gene: 6. Germline loops: CDR1 WNHNN, CDR2 SYGVQD (reference sequence). The CDR3 is made up of 16 amino acids.

This clone was detected once. The chain couples TRBV19 to TRBJ2-3, with 7 bases identical to TRBD2. Germline V lookup: CDR1 LNHDA, CDR2 SQIVND (reference sequence). With V trimmed by 3 bases and J by 4 bases, 7 bases remained unmatched. The CDR3 is 15 residues long. CDR3 in amino acids: CASSIYSGYADTQYF. The CDR3 DNA is TGTGCCAGTAGTATTTATAGCGGGTACGCAGATACGCAGTATTTT. Based on the CDR3 plus reference TRBV19 and TRBJ2-3, the full variable domain is DGGITQSPKYLFRKEGQNVTLSCEQNLNHDAMYWYRQDPGQGLRLIYYSQIVNDFQKGDIAEGYSVSREKKESFPLTVTSAQKNPTAFYLCASSIYSGYADTQYFGPGTRLTVL.